These 17 T cell receptor beta chains were all obtained from the same sample, sequenced in a study of blood T cells in healthy people across ages. For the second PCR, which ran for 7 to 11 cycles, a sample-barcoded 5' primer and a J-beta primer mix were used. TCRdb re-called the 5' RACE reads with MiXCR, one entry per CDR3 protein. The sample has roughly 830,000 distinct CDR3 sequences, approximately 67% seen once; the top ten hold 25% to 35%. Sequencing used blood. All receptors come from a man under 40 in good health.

This clonotype occurred many times. The gene calls are TRBV4-2 and TRBJ2-3; D is perhaps TRBD2 (5 bases). CDR1 and CDR2 (germline): LGHNA, YNFKEQ. V lost 2 bases to trimming and J lost 4 bases, with 10 bases between them. The CDR3 contains 14 residues. The CDR3 loop reads CASSQPLGADTQYF. Here the CDR3 DNA reads TGTGCCAGCAGCCAACCACTAGGAGCAGATACGCAGTATTTT.

The V and J genes are TRBV7-9 and TRBJ1-1, with 7 bases matching TRBD1. CDR3 length equals 14 residues. The J segment lost 4 bases and the V segment lost 3 bases, leaving 5 bases of the junction unmatched. Germline CDR1 and CDR2: SEHNR and FQNEAQ (reference sequence). The CDR3 DNA follows: TGTGCCAGCAGCTTTCCGGGACAGCGCACTGAAGCTTTCTTT. As protein: CASSFPGQRTEAFF.

The chain combines TRBV2 with TRBJ2-3; TRBD1 matches 8 bases. V lost 4 bases, J lost 4 bases, and 7 bases stayed unmatched. Germline CDR1 reads SNHLY; CDR2 reads FYNNEI. The CDR3 runs 15 residues. Here the CDR3 DNA reads TGTGCCAGCAGTGGCGCGGACAGGGAGCCAGATACGCAGTATTTT. It yields the protein CASSGADREPDTQYF.

This clonotype was seen more than once but under ten times. V and J are TRBV7-9 and TRBJ2-7; TRBD1 aligns across 8 bases. Germline CDR1 is SEHNR and CDR2 is FQNEAQ (reference sequence). This CDR3 has 14 residues. V was pared by 7 bases and J by 4 bases, with 9 bases of the junction left unmatched. CDR3 coding DNA: TGTGCCAGCACCGTCGGGGACAGGCCGTACGAGCAGTACTTC. It codes for CASTVGDRPYEQYF.

The chain combines TRBV12-3 or TRBV12-4 with TRBJ2-5; perhaps TRBD2 as D (6 bases). V lost 2 bases and J lost 3, with 10 bases in between. The CDR3 is made up of 14 amino acids. CDR3 sequence (DNA): TGTGCCAGCAGTTTATGGGTAGCGGAAGAGACCCAGTACTTC. Protein product: CASSLWVAEETQYF.

J is TRBJ2-6 and V is TRBV29-1; D unclear. There are 15 residues in the CDR3. Between the trimmed V and J ends, which lost 0 bases and 1 base, there was a span of 7 bases. CDR1 SQVTM and CDR2 ANQGSEA come from the germline V gene. The CDR3 sequence is CSVEDNPSGANVLTF. Here the CDR3 DNA reads TGCAGCGTTGAAGATAACCCATCTGGGGCCAACGTCCTGACTTTC.

This chain joins TRBV4-3 and TRBJ1-6; D is undetermined. Trimming removed 5 bases at V and 7 bases at J, with 15 bases between. Germline V CDR1 and CDR2: LGHNA, YSLEER. The CDR3 length is 15 residues. CDR3 nucleotides: TGCGCCAGCAGCGAGTTCCCTAAAGCCAATTCACCCCTCCACTTT. Residues: CASSEFPKANSPLHF.

The table lists this clonotype with many counts. V usage is TRBV28 and J usage is TRBJ2-4; 8 bases are a match to TRBD2. CDR1 is MDHEN and CDR2 is SYDVKM in the germline V gene. Trimming removed 5 bases from V and 0 bases from J; junction bases left unmatched: 3. The CDR3 is made up of 15 amino acids. CDR3 sequence reads: CASSHSGEAKNIQYF. CDR3 sequence (DNA): TGTGCCAGCAGTCATAGCGGGGAAGCCAAAAACATTCAGTACTTC.

This clonotype was recorded a few times. The rearrangement uses TRBV29-1 and TRBJ2-5; the D is unclear. CDR3 length: 13 residues. V dropped 4 bases and J dropped 0 bases, with 9 bases sitting between them. Germline V gene data show CDR1 as SQVTM and CDR2 as ANQGSEA. The CDR3 nucleotides are TGCAGCGTTGTTATTGGGTACCAAGAGACCCAGTACTTC. It encodes CSVVIGYQETQYF.

This clonotype was counted a few times. The CDR3 nucleotides are TGTGCCAGCAGGGACGGCGACTCCTACAATGAGCAGTTCTTC. Protein: CASRDGDSYNEQFF. The V gene is TRBV6-2 or TRBV6-3, the J gene TRBJ2-1; no definite D call. The germline CDR1 and CDR2 sequences are MNHEY and SVGEGT. The CDR3 is 14 amino acids. The V end lost 6 bases, the J end lost 0 bases, and 9 bases lay between the germline ends.

In regard to this clonotype: The junction and the germline gene differ at one end; a read error may be behind it. The CDR3 nucleotides read TGTGCCAGTAGCCAAGACGGGCTTACCGTAGCCTCCTACAATGAGCAGTTCTTC. As protein: CASSQDGLTVASYNEQFF. This sequence joins TRBV4-2 and TRBJ2-1; D is uncertain. Per the germline V gene, CDR1 is LGHNA and CDR2 is YNFKEQ. The CDR3 extends over 18 amino acids.

The rearrangement uses TRBV4-2 and TRBJ1-2; D unclear. Between the trimmed V and J ends, which lost 0 bases and 4 bases, there was a span of 9 bases. There are 14 residues in the CDR3. In germline, CDR1 is LGHNA, CDR2 YNFKEQ. CDR3 protein: CASSQEGMIYGYTF. The DNA of the CDR3 is TGTGCCAGCAGCCAAGAGGGCATGATCTATGGCTACACCTTC.

This clonotype has a single count. The V call is TRBV15, the J call TRBJ1-2; 8 nucleotides line up with TRBD1. V dropped 6 bases and J dropped 0; count of bases not matched to a gene: 3. Germline CDR1 reads LNHNV; CDR2 reads YYDKDF (reference sequence). The CDR3 consists of 14 residues. DNA of the CDR3: TGTGCCACCAGACCGGGACAGGCTAACTATGGCTACACCTTC. Translating gives CATRPGQANYGYTF.

The CDR3 is CASSAPGGIQETQYF. The CDR3 DNA follows: TGTGCCAGCAGCGCCCCGGGGGGGATCCAAGAGACCCAGTACTTC. The genes are TRBV9 and TRBJ2-5, with 8 bases fitting TRBD2. Germline-derived CDR1 and CDR2 are SGDLS and YYNGEE. Trimming took 3 bases from V and 1 from J; bases not matched to a gene: 5. The CDR3 contains 15 residues.

V gene TRBV9 combines with J gene TRBJ2-1, with a possible D match to TRBD2 (6 bases). The V end lost 5 bases, the J end lost 5 bases, and 14 bases lay between the germline ends. The CDR3 is 14 residues long. Germline assignment: CDR1 SGDLS and CDR2 YYNGEE. The CDR3 bases are TGTGCCAGCAGTTTACCGACTAGACACAATGAGCAGTTCTTC. The encoded protein is CASSLPTRHNEQFF.

Comment on this clonotype: A junction end diverges from the germline sequence, so it may reflect a read error. The chain couples TRBV2 to TRBJ1-5, with TRBD1 as a possible D gene (5 bases). CDR1 is SNHLY and CDR2 is FYNNEI in the germline V gene. The CDR3 runs 15 residues. CDR3 sequence: CVSSEARGEGQPQHF. The CDR3, as DNA: TGTGTCAGCAGTGAAGCCCGGGGCGAAGGGCAGCCCCAGCATTTT.

This clonotype was recorded once. The rearrangement links TRBV27 to TRBJ2-1; no clear D gene. V lost 9 bases, J lost 8 bases, and 14 bases lay in between. The CDR3 is made up of 12 amino acids. Germline values: CDR1 MNHEY, CDR2 SMNVEV (reference sequence). For the CDR3, the DNA is TGTGCCAGTAAGCATAGTGTTCATGAGCAGTTCTTC. Its translation is CASKHSVHEQFF.